The sample holds many counts of the clone carrying this T cell receptor beta chain. The CDR3 has 15 amino acids. Trimming removed 0 bases from V and 4 bases from J, with 14 bases in between. Germline loops: CDR1 SGHKS, CDR2 YYEKEE (reference sequence). This specimen belongs to a study of blood T cell repertoires in COVID-19. Whole-study context: The United States, Italy and Spain were the sources of the acute and convalescent COVID-19 samples.

Original processing methods: Cell counts per sample came from amplifying reference gene primers. The repertoire was sequenced with immunoSEQ multiplex PCR; TCRdb's copy has only in-frame clones and lacks some. The V and J calls and clone size are taken from that table; D and trimming were inferred from the DNA. The sample consists of about 380,000 clones, more than 75% of them appearing once. The chain links TRBV5-5 to TRBJ2-7, with D possibly being TRBD1 (6 bases). The TCR comes from a human donor with acute or convalescent COVID-19. The donor label of this sample is uncertain. The sequenced material came from peripheral blood. CDR3 DNA: TGTGCCAGCAGCTTGGGGCAGGGAACAGGGTACGAGCAGTACTTC. Protein sequence: CASSLGQGTGYEQYF.